Described below is a single T cell receptor (beta chain) sequence and its context. This record comes from a study of blood T cell repertoires in COVID-19. At the level of the study: The analysed material was cDNA or gDNA that came from T cells, B-cell-depleted T cells, or PBMCs.

CDR3 length equals 13 residues. With V trimmed by 6 bases and J by 4 bases, 0 bases remained unmatched. Method: immunoSEQ multiplex PCR; TCRdb's copy keeps in-frame clones and lacks some. This sample has about 410,000 clones, with just over 85% found just once. Sequencing was carried out using peripheral blood. V and J are TRBV12-3 or TRBV12-4 and TRBJ2-2; 9 bases align to TRBD2. The receptor was isolated from a woman aged 25 to 39 with active or convalescent COVID-19. The DNA for the CDR3 is TGTGCCAGCAGAGCGGGGGGCACCGGGGAGCTGTTTTTT. Encoded protein: CASRAGGTGELFF.